Each of the 13 T cell receptor beta chains below was sequenced from the same sample in a study of beta chain features in type 1 diabetes. TCRB transcripts that were expressed got sequenced, as all of the isolated RNA had been reverse transcribed. Profiled with immunoSEQ multiplex PCR; TCRdb holds only in-frame clones, not every one. The sample records just over 450,000 clones, 30% being singletons. Sequencing was done on a sample of naive CD4+ T cells from blood. These receptors were taken from a man between 18 and 29 years old in good health.

This clone occurred a few times. The V and J genes are TRBV18 and TRBJ2-7; TRBD2 might be the D (5 bases). The V gene lost 1 base and the J gene lost 3 bases, with 13 bases spanning the gap. The CDR3 consists of 15 residues. Germline CDR1 and CDR2: KGHSH and LQKENI. In DNA, the CDR3 is TGTGCCAGCTCACCACTTTCACCCGGGAACTACGAGCAGTACTTC. Its protein product is CASSPLSPGNYEQYF.

This clone was seen a handful of times. J is TRBJ2-5 and V is TRBV29-1, with 8 bases aligning to TRBD1. With V trimmed by 5 bases and J by 5 bases, 4 bases remained unmatched. The CDR3 extends over 12 amino acids. Germline CDR1 is SQVTM and CDR2 is ANQGSEA. This chain's CDR3 is CSVNRGDETQYF. Written as DNA, the CDR3 is TGCAGCGTTAACAGGGGGGATGAGACCCAGTACTTC. The full variable domain, in which reference TRBV29-1 and TRBJ2-5 provide the parts outside the CDR3, is SAVISQKPSRDICQRGTSLTIQCQVDSQVTMMFWYRQQPGQSLTLIATANQGSEATYESGFVIDKFPISRPNLTFSTLTVSNMSPEDSSIYLCSVNRGDETQYFGPGTRLLVL.

Only a few counts were recorded for this clone. The chain has TRBV10-3 and TRBJ2-3; D gene ambiguous. V lost 3 bases and J lost 2, with 6 bases in between. Germline CDR1 ENHRY, CDR2 SYGVKD. The CDR3 is made up of 13 amino acids. CDR3 nucleotides: TGTGCCATCAGTGATAGTCACACAGATACGCAGTATTTT. Protein product: CAISDSHTDTQYF.

The rearrangement joins TRBV23-1 to TRBJ2-1; 10 bases match TRBD2. TRBV23-1 is an open reading frame whose function is uncertain. V lost 6 bases, J lost 3 bases, and 14 bases stayed unmatched. This CDR3 region has 18 residues. The CDR3 DNA is TGCGCCAGCAGCCACAGCACGCCTAGCGGGAGTGGCTACAATGAGCAGTTCTTC. Translated: CASSHSTPSGSGYNEQFF.

The chain couples TRBV30 to TRBJ1-1; D is unclear. V was pared by 2 bases and J by 3 bases, with 10 bases between. CDR3 length: 13 residues. The V gene's germline CDR1 is GTSNPN and CDR2 SVGIG (reference sequence). CDR3 sequence reads: CAWSTTVYTEAFF. The CDR3, as DNA: TGTGCCTGGAGTACCACAGTATACACTGAAGCTTTCTTT.

This clone was recorded once. This sequence may be a read error, since a much larger clone differs from it by one base. The V and J genes are TRBV7-9 and TRBJ2-7, with D hard to call. Between the trimmed V and J ends, which lost 4 bases and 3 bases, there was a span of 4 bases. CDR3 size: 11 residues. The germline V gene has CDR1 SEHNR and CDR2 FQNEAQ (reference sequence). For the CDR3, the DNA is TGTGCCAGCAGCTCCTTCTACGAGCAGTACTTC. It is translated as CASSSFYEQYF.

The rearrangement uses TRBV28 and TRBJ2-7; a possible D gene is TRBD1 (6 bases). V was trimmed by 6 bases and J by 1 base, leaving 13 bases between them. The CDR3 has 14 residues. The germline V gene has CDR1 MDHEN and CDR2 SYDVKM. The CDR3, as DNA: TGTGCCAGCAGACCGGGACAATTGTCCTACGAGCAGTACTTC. Translated: CASRPGQLSYEQYF.

CDR3 protein: CAISDTRYGYTF. The DNA of the CDR3 is TGTGCCATCAGTGACACTCGCTATGGCTACACCTTC. This sequence joins TRBV10-3 and TRBJ1-2, with D unresolved. With 3 bases removed from V and 4 bases from J, the gap between germline ends came to 6 bases. The V gene's germline CDR1 is ENHRY and CDR2 SYGVKD. The CDR3 extends over 12 amino acids.

The J gene is TRBJ2-1, the V gene TRBV18; D might be TRBD2 (6 bases). With 5 bases removed from V and 0 bases from J, the gap between germline ends came to 14 bases. This CDR3 spans 16 amino acids. Germline CDR1 reads KGHSH; CDR2 reads LQKENI. In DNA form, the CDR3 reads TGTGCCAGCTCAACTAGCCCTTCGAGCTCCTACAATGAGCAGTTCTTC. Translation: CASSTSPSSSYNEQFF.

V usage is TRBV30 and J usage is TRBJ2-7; maybe TRBD1 (6 bases). The germline CDR1 and CDR2 sequences are GTSNPN and SVGIG (reference sequence). Trimming shortened V by 3 bases and J by 3 bases, and 15 bases separated the two germline ends. This CDR3 has 14 amino acids. Here the CDR3 reads CAWRSTGLVYEQYF. CDR3 DNA: TGTGCCTGGAGATCGACAGGACTTGTCTACGAGCAGTACTTC.

V is TRBV19 and J is TRBJ2-5, with D possibly being TRBD1 (6 bases). From germline, CDR1 is LNHDA and CDR2 SQIVND (reference sequence). V was shortened by 3 bases and J by 2 bases, with 10 bases between the two germline ends. This CDR3 is 14 amino acids long. CDR3 sequence reads: CASSMVDRQETQYF. The CDR3 DNA follows: TGTGCCAGTAGTATGGTGGACAGACAAGAGACCCAGTACTTC.

This clone occurred a few times. The chain employs TRBV25-1 and TRBJ1-4, with a weak D call TRBD1 (5 bases). The CDR3 runs 15 residues. The ends were cut back, 4 bases at V and 5 bases at J, with 14 bases in the middle. Germline V gene data show CDR1 as MGHDK and CDR2 as SYGVNS. CDR3 sequence: CASSAPGLQNEKLFF. The CDR3 coding sequence is TGTGCCAGCAGTGCCCCGGGACTGCAGAATGAAAAACTGTTTTTT.

This clone was seen more than once but under ten times. The chain combines TRBV30 with TRBJ1-1, with 7 nucleotides matching TRBD1. The CDR3 length is 15 residues. The V gene's germline CDR1 is GTSNPN and CDR2 SVGIG (reference sequence). Trimming removed 0 bases from V and 4 bases from J; junction bases left unmatched: 8. The CDR3 DNA reads as TGTGCCTGGAGTGTGGCCCCGACAGGGAGCACTGAAGCTTTCTTT. It translates to CAWSVAPTGSTEAFF.